This TCR beta chain was sequenced in a study of shared clonotypes between healthy human individuals. Every one of the donors was a Caucasian adult that lived in Nashville, Tennessee. A split of CD4+ cells into CD45RA+ naive and CD45RA-negative memory subsets was performed. The CDR3 contains 17 residues. Per the germline V gene, CDR1 is SGHVS and CDR2 is FQNEAQ. V was clipped by 5 bases and J by 3 bases, with 20 bases between them. The assay was run at deep level. Several immunoSEQ plates held equal portions of the genomic DNA taken from each subset. This table comes from immunoSEQ multiplex PCR, and its TCRdb copy is limited to in-frame clones, with some not included. The table records 2 million to 2.5 million clones, just over 90% of them present only once.

This clonotype was sampled from a man younger than 30 in good health. Some clones in this sample may be carry-over from other donors' samples. The chain combines TRBV7-8 with TRBJ1-3; tentatively, D is TRBD1 (6 bases). The sample comprised naive CD4+ T cells from PBMCs. The subset is: CD45RA+ positively selected. CDR3 protein: CASSLGALGISGNTIYF. The CDR3 DNA is TGTGCCAGCAGCCTGGGGGCTTTGGGGATAAGTGGAAACACCATATATTTT.